This T cell receptor (beta chain) was sequenced during a study of early T cells in non-severe SARS-CoV-2 infection. The overall study: From unsorted whole blood, bulk RNA was sequenced, and the chains remained unpaired.

Unique molecular identifiers (one per individual cDNA molecule) were attached. TCRdb processed the 5' RACE reads anew with MiXCR; each CDR3 protein has one entry. The table has tens of thousands of distinct CDR3 sequences, roughly a sixth seen once. This CDR3 is 11 amino acids long. Germline V gives CDR1 SQVTM, CDR2 ANQGSEA. Trimming removed 6 bases at V and 5 bases at J, with 9 bases between. V usage is TRBV29-1 and J usage is TRBJ2-3; D not certain. Sequenced here: whole blood, sampled at baseline. The origin of this receptor is an adult who was a healthcare worker with PCR-confirmed SARS-CoV-2 infection or an uninfected control (not recorded which). CDR3 in amino acids: CSVRVGDTQYF. CDR3 DNA sequence: TGCAGCGTCAGAGTAGGAGATACGCAGTATTTT.